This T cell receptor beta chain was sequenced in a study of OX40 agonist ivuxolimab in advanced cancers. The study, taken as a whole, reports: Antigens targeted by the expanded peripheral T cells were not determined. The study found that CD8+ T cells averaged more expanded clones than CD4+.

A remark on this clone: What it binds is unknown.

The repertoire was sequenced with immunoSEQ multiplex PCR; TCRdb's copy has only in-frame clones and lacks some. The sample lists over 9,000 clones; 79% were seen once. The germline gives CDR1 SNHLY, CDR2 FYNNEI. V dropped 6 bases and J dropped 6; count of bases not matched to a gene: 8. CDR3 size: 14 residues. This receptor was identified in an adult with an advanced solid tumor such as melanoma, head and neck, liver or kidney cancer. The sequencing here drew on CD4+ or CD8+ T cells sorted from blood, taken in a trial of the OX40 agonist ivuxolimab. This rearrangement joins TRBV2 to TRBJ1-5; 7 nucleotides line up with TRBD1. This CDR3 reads CASRTDRAVQPQHF. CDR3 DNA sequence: TGTGCCAGCAGGACCGACAGGGCCGTTCAGCCCCAGCATTTT.